The 32 T cell receptor beta chains listed next were all sequenced from one sample in a study of T cells in Graves' hyperthyroidism and ophthalmopathy. RNA transcripts were the template for amplifying TCR beta CDR3 regions. Carried out on the TCR CDR3, a first-round RT-PCR used the HTBI primer set. Using its own MiXCR run on the multiplex PCR reads, TCRdb lists one record per CDR3 protein. The profile shows about 200,000 distinct CDR3 sequences, 17% of them singletons. Sample: blood. All receptors come from a woman aged 50 to 60 with Graves' hyperthyroidism.

This clonotype was found once. The rearrangement uses TRBV7-9 and TRBJ2-7; 13 positions agree with TRBD2. Germline V gives CDR1 SEHNR, CDR2 FQNEAQ (reference sequence). The V segment lost 0 bases and the J segment 2 bases; nucleotides outside the gene matches: 4. There are 17 residues in the CDR3. The DNA of the CDR3 is TGTGCCAGCAGCTTAGCGCAGGGACTAGCGGGGACCTACGAGCAGTACTTC. This gives the protein CASSLAQGLAGTYEQYF.

The sample holds many counts of this clonotype. The chain couples TRBV20-1 to TRBJ1-2; 10 bases are shared with TRBD1. This CDR3 has 14 amino acids. The junction had 2 bases not matched to a gene; V was cut back by 1 base and J by 3 bases. The germline CDR1 and CDR2 sequences are DFQATT and SNEGSKA (reference sequence). This CDR3 reads CSARAGTGDYGYTF. The CDR3 region has the DNA TGCAGTGCTAGAGCTGGGACAGGGGACTATGGCTACACCTTC.

This clonotype appeared a few times. The J gene is TRBJ1-3, the V gene TRBV4-2; TRBD1 aligns across 7 bases. Germline values: CDR1 LGHNA, CDR2 YNFKEQ. This CDR3 has 17 amino acids. After removal of 4 bases from V and 2 bases from J, the junction contained 11 bases not matched to a gene. The CDR3 loop reads CASSLRPRDSAGNTIYF. CDR3 nucleotides: TGTGCCAGCAGCCTCCGGCCCCGGGACAGTGCTGGAAACACCATATATTTT.

In this sample, this clonotype turned up many times. This chain joins TRBV12-3 or TRBV12-4 and TRBJ2-7, with 9 bases aligning to TRBD2. V gave up 5 bases and J gave up 2 bases; unmatched junction bases: 4. This CDR3 region has 14 residues. Here the CDR3 DNA reads TGTGCCAGCAGTCCGGGACTAGCTCCCTACGAGCAGTACTTC. Protein: CASSPGLAPYEQYF.

This sequence joins TRBV5-1 and TRBJ2-1; 8 nucleotides agree with TRBD2. The CDR3 runs 15 residues. The germline CDR1 and CDR2 sequences are SGHRS and YFSETQ. With 4 bases clipped from V and 9 bases from J, the junction kept 12 bases outside the gene matches. This CDR3 reads CASSVLAANSGEQFF. CDR3 coding DNA: TGCGCCAGCAGCGTACTAGCGGCCAATTCCGGTGAGCAGTTCTTC.

This clonotype was seen more than once but under ten times. Written as DNA, the CDR3 is TGTGCCAGCAGTGAGCTGCGGTCTAATGAAAAACTGTTTTTT. Its translation: CASSELRSNEKLFF. The genes are TRBV6-1 and TRBJ1-4; D uncertain. Germline lookup yields CDR1 MNHNS and CDR2 SASEGT. Deletions cut 3 bases from V and 3 bases from J, with 8 bases between. The CDR3 has 14 amino acids.

This clonotype was recorded at least ten times. This sequence joins TRBV6-1 and TRBJ2-2, with a weak D call TRBD2 (6 bases). Germline CDR1 MNHNS, CDR2 SASEGT. The ends were cut back, 7 bases at V and 0 bases at J, with 15 bases in the middle. This CDR3 has 16 residues. Here the CDR3 DNA reads TGTGCCAGCACCAACCGGGAGTGGACGAACACCGGGGAGCTGTTTTTT. The encoded protein is CASTNREWTNTGELFF.

At least ten counts were recorded for this clonotype. The rearrangement joins TRBV30 to TRBJ2-7; D is perhaps TRBD1 or TRBD2 (6 bases each). The germline V gene has CDR1 GTSNPN and CDR2 SVGIG (reference sequence). The CDR3 has 14 amino acids. The ends were cut back, 0 bases at V and 6 bases at J, with 15 bases in the middle. The CDR3 protein is CAWSVHGEGGEQYF. In DNA, the CDR3 is TGTGCCTGGAGTGTACATGGAGAGGGGGGCGAGCAGTACTTC.

In this sample, this clonotype turned up a few times. Being one base from a much bigger clone, this may be a read error. V is TRBV6-1 and J is TRBJ1-1; D ambiguous. Germline V CDR1 and CDR2: MNHNS, SASEGT. The CDR3 length is 14 residues. The CDR3 is CASSYWAENSEAFF. CDR3 DNA sequence: TGTGCCAGCAGTTATTGGGCGGAGAACTCTGAAGCTTTCTTT.

V is TRBV7-3 and J is TRBJ2-2; D possibly corresponds to TRBD1 (6 bases). The CDR3 extends over 18 amino acids. Germline assignment: CDR1 SGHTA and CDR2 FQGTGA. The V gene lost 5 bases and the J gene lost 4 bases, with 23 bases spanning the gap. This CDR3 is CASSPQGRGRFFTGELFF. The CDR3 coding sequence is TGTGCCAGCAGCCCTCAGGGCAGGGGCAGGTTCTTCACCGGGGAGCTGTTTTTT.

In regard to this clonotype: With a much larger clone just one base away, this may be a read error. The chain combines TRBV2 with TRBJ2-7, with a weak D call TRBD2 (5 bases). The CDR3 contains 13 residues. Per the germline V gene, CDR1 is SNHLY and CDR2 is FYNNEI. CDR3 region: CGSTGDPWEEQYF. The CDR3 region has the DNA TGTGGCAGCACCGGAGACCCTTGGGAGGAGCAGTACTTC. Based on the CDR3 plus reference TRBV2 and TRBJ2-7, the full variable domain is EPEVTQTPSHQVTQMGQEVILRCVPISNHLYFYWYRQILGQKVEFLVSFYNNEISEKSEIFDDQFSVERPDGSNFTLKIRSTKLEDSAMYFCGSTGDPWEEQYFGPGTRLTVT.

The chain carries TRBV14 and TRBJ2-1, with 9 bases lining up with TRBD2. V lost 1 base, J lost 0 bases, and 4 bases stayed unmatched. Germline CDR1 SGHDN, CDR2 FVKESK. This CDR3 region has 17 residues. The CDR3 protein is CASSQGLAGTSYNEQFF. DNA for the CDR3: TGTGCCAGCAGCCAAGGGCTAGCGGGGACCTCCTACAATGAGCAGTTCTTC.

The chain links TRBV9 to TRBJ2-1; 9 bases match TRBD2. J lost 7 bases, V lost 7 bases, and 6 bases had no gene match. Germline values: CDR1 SGDLS, CDR2 YYNGEE. This CDR3 has 13 residues. DNA for the CDR3: TGTGCCAGCGGGGCTAGCGGGATTAATGAGCAGTTCTTC. Its translation: CASGASGINEQFF.

The chain combines TRBV19 with TRBJ1-1, with D unclear. V shed 4 bases and J shed 0 bases, with 12 bases lying between them. This CDR3 has 15 residues. The germline CDR1 and CDR2 sequences are LNHDA and SQIVND (reference sequence). The CDR3 DNA sequence: TGTGCCAGTAGTACCACAGTCTTCATGAACACTGAAGCTTTCTTT. Its translation is CASSTTVFMNTEAFF.

This clonotype has a count of ten or more. V gene TRBV9 combines with J gene TRBJ2-7, with 9 nucleotides matching TRBD1. There are 15 residues in the CDR3. Germline CDR1 is SGDLS and CDR2 is YYNGEE. The V segment lost 0 bases and the J segment 3 bases; nucleotides outside the gene matches: 4. CDR3 in DNA: TGTGCCAGCAGCGTAGAGGGGACAGGGCGCTACGAGCAGTACTTC. Translated: CASSVEGTGRYEQYF. The variable domain in full, with the rest retrieved from reference TRBV9 and TRBJ2-7, is DSGVTQTPKHLITATGQRVTLRCSPRSGDLSVYWYQQSLDQGLQFLIQYYNGEERAKGNILERFSAQQFPDLHSELNLSSLELGDSALYFCASSVEGTGRYEQYFGPGTRLTVT.

The chain joins TRBV20-1 to TRBJ1-5; a weak D match, TRBD1 (5 bases). The CDR3 length is 13 residues. Germline CDR1 and CDR2: DFQATT and SNEGSKA (reference sequence). V was clipped by 6 bases and J by 4 bases, with 13 bases between them. In DNA, the CDR3 is TGCAGTGCCCATACAGGTGCGAATCAGCCCCAGCATTTT. It specifies CSAHTGANQPQHF.

This rearrangement joins TRBV12-3 or TRBV12-4 to TRBJ2-2; D unresolved. V dropped 2 bases and J dropped 7 bases, with 2 bases sitting between them. The CDR3 is 11 amino acids. The chain's CDR3 is CASSLNGELFF. CDR3 DNA: TGTGCCAGCAGTTTAAACGGGGAGCTGTTTTTT.

This clonotype appeared many times. The chain couples TRBV30 to TRBJ1-2; 7 bases fit TRBD1. Germline V CDR1 and CDR2: GTSNPN, SVGIG (reference sequence). V lost 5 bases to trimming and J lost 4 bases; unmatched junction nucleotides: 7. The CDR3 length is 13 residues. CDR3 coding DNA: TGTGCCTGGGGGAACCGGGACAGCTATGGCTACACCTTC. This encodes CAWGNRDSYGYTF.

This clonotype showed up many times. The CDR3 loop is CASSPTLAGVEEQYF. The CDR3 DNA follows: TGTGCCAGCAGCCCCACGCTAGCGGGAGTCGAGGAGCAGTACTTC. The chain has TRBV11-2 and TRBJ2-7; 10 positions agree with TRBD2. CDR3 length: 15 residues. Trimming at V came to 5 bases and at J to 7 bases, leaving 11 bases not matched to a gene. Germline V gives CDR1 SGHAT, CDR2 FQNNGV.

V and J are TRBV6-2 or TRBV6-3 and TRBJ2-7; D gene uncertain. Trimming removed 4 bases at V and 2 bases at J, with 15 bases between. Germline assignment: CDR1 MNHEY and CDR2 SVGEGT. The CDR3 spans 15 residues. This CDR3 reads CASSSAGLLTYEQYF. As DNA, the CDR3 is TGTGCCAGCAGTTCCGCAGGCCTTTTAACCTACGAGCAGTACTTC.

V and J are TRBV20-1 and TRBJ2-7; D may be TRBD2 (5 bases). The CDR3 spans 15 residues. Trimming removed 3 bases from V and 6 bases from J, with 21 bases in between. The germline V gene has CDR1 DFQATT and CDR2 SNEGSKA (reference sequence). CDR3 sequence: CSARPGVGSFSEQYF. CDR3 coding DNA: TGCAGTGCTAGGCCCGGGGTTGGCTCTTTTTCCGAGCAGTACTTC.

This clonotype showed up many times. This chain joins TRBV12-3 or TRBV12-4 and TRBJ1-1; 9 bases map to TRBD1. V lost 7 bases, J lost 1 base, and 7 bases stayed unmatched. This CDR3 region has 15 residues. The CDR3 bases are TGTGCCAGCAACTCGGGACAGGGCCAGAACACTGAAGCTTTCTTT. Its translation: CASNSGQGQNTEAFF.

This clonotype was seen many times. J is TRBJ2-5 and V is TRBV20-1; TRBD2 agrees at 8 bases. Germline assignment: CDR1 DFQATT and CDR2 SNEGSKA (reference sequence). This CDR3 has 15 residues. Trimming cost V 4 bases and J 2 bases; bases outside gene matches: 9. This CDR3 is CSATVGSGEQETQYF. The CDR3 nucleotides read TGCAGTGCTACCGTCGGTAGCGGGGAACAAGAGACCCAGTACTTC.

At least ten counts were recorded for this clonotype. V is TRBV12-3 or TRBV12-4 and J is TRBJ1-1; D is unclear. Trimming left V 7 bases short and J 0 bases short, with 9 bases between. The CDR3 runs 13 residues. The CDR3 DNA reads TGTGCCAGCATCCTAACAGTGAACACTGAAGCTTTCTTT. Translated: CASILTVNTEAFF.

This clonotype was detected ten times or more. In DNA, the CDR3 is TGTGCCAGCAGCCGTCGGTTACGGTTTCCCTACGAGCAGTACTTC. It translates to CASSRRLRFPYEQYF. The rearrangement uses TRBV11-3 and TRBJ2-7; D remains ambiguous. Between the trimmed V and J ends, which lost 5 bases and 2 bases, there was a span of 16 bases. The CDR3 length is 15 residues. Germline V gene lookup returns CDR1 SGHNT and CDR2 YENEEA.

A remark on this clonotype: Compared with germline, one end of the junction differs, possibly owing to a read error. The V gene is TRBV11-2, the J gene TRBJ2-1; 10 positions agree with TRBD2. The CDR3 spans 16 residues. Per the germline V gene, CDR1 is SGHAT and CDR2 is FQNNGV. The CDR3 DNA sequence: TGTGCCAGCAGCCCCCTAAGCGGGAGGGCCGTCAATGGGCAGTTCTTC. Translating it yields CASSPLSGRAVNGQFF.

This clonotype appeared once. This sequence joins TRBV28 and TRBJ1-2; no clear D. The CDR3 has 11 amino acids. Germline V gene lookup returns CDR1 MDHEN and CDR2 SYDVKM. V dropped 5 bases and J dropped 8 bases, with 9 bases sitting between them. This CDR3 reads CASSRLPGYTF. The CDR3, as DNA: TGTGCCAGCAGTCGATTGCCCGGCTACACCTTC.

This clonotype has more than one count but fewer than ten. The V and J genes are TRBV19 and TRBJ1-1, with D unclear. V was cut by 3 bases and J by 1 base, with 6 bases left in between. In germline, CDR1 is LNHDA, CDR2 SQIVND (reference sequence). This CDR3 region has 13 residues. In DNA, the CDR3 is TGTGCCAGTAGTATCGCCCCGAACACTGAAGCTTTCTTT. Protein: CASSIAPNTEAFF.

This clonotype was counted between two and nine times. The V gene is TRBV30, the J gene TRBJ2-7; D may be TRBD1 (5 bases). Germline V gene sequence: CDR1 GTSNPN, CDR2 SVGIG (reference sequence). The CDR3 extends over 14 amino acids. Trimming cost V 3 bases and J 6 bases, with 18 bases left between them. The CDR3 is CAWRNWGSLAEQYF. CDR3 in DNA: TGTGCCTGGAGAAATTGGGGCAGTCTGGCCGAGCAGTACTTC.

This clonotype was counted at least ten times. The chain couples TRBV4-2 to TRBJ2-1; TRBD1 aligns across 9 bases. There are 16 residues in the CDR3. Trimming at V came to 4 bases and at J to 7 bases, leaving 11 bases not matched to a gene. Germline loops: CDR1 LGHNA, CDR2 YNFKEQ. CDR3 protein: CASSRTGTGLSNEQFF. CDR3 nucleotides: TGTGCCAGCAGCCGAACCGGGACAGGGCTCTCAAATGAGCAGTTCTTC.

This clonotype has a count of ten or more. This rearrangement joins TRBV6-1 to TRBJ2-7; the match to TRBD2 covers 9 bases. CDR1 MNHNS and CDR2 SASEGT come from the germline V gene. V was pared by 5 bases and J by 1 base, with 6 bases of the junction left unmatched. CDR3 size: 15 residues. The CDR3 region has the DNA TGTGCCAGCAGTATTAGCGGGAGCGTGTCCTACGAGCAGTACTTC. Amino acids: CASSISGSVSYEQYF.

The J gene is TRBJ2-1, the V gene TRBV11-2; 8 nucleotides agree with TRBD2. The trim removed 8 bases at V and 5 bases at J, leaving 5 bases unmatched. In germline, CDR1 is SGHAT, CDR2 FQNNGV. This CDR3 has 13 residues. CDR3 nucleotide sequence: TGTGCCAGCGCGCGCGGGAGGAACAATGAGCAGTTCTTC. Residues: CASARGRNNEQFF.